This TCR beta chain was obtained from a study of T cells in Graves' hyperthyroidism and ophthalmopathy. From RNA transcripts, TCR beta CDR3 regions were amplified. With the HTBI primer set, the TCR CDR3 went through a first round of RT-PCR. TCRdb re-called the multiplex PCR reads through MiXCR, storing one row per CDR3 protein. The sample comprises about 480,000 distinct CDR3 sequences, approximately 25% of which are singletons, and 10% to 12% rests with the top ten. Germline lookup yields CDR1 SGHTA and CDR2 FQGTGA. V was clipped by 2 bases and J by 0 bases, with 11 bases between them. CDR3 length: 17 amino acids. Not enrolled were patients with uncontrolled infection, other autoimmune disease, pregnancy or lactation.

Sequenced material: blood. The chain links TRBV7-3 to TRBJ1-6; maybe TRBD1 (6 bases). The source of this sequence is a young woman with Graves' ophthalmopathy. In DNA, the CDR3 is TGTGCCAGCAGCTTACGAGGAGGGGGCTCCTATAATTCACCCCTCCACTTT. This gives the protein CASSLRGGGSYNSPLHF.